This record concerns one TCR beta chain sequence. The entry originates in a study of T cell clones after liver transplantation. About the research overall: Three of eight recipients were HCV-positive; others had non-autoimmune, non-viral indications.

This CDR3 contains 14 residues. Looked up from germline, CDR1 is SEHNR and CDR2 is FQNEAQ (reference sequence). With 0 bases removed from V and 4 bases from J, the gap between germline ends came to 9 bases. Profiled with immunoSEQ multiplex PCR; TCRdb holds only in-frame clones, not every one. The table shows about 11,000 clones, with 60% to 75% occurring only once. The chain combines TRBV7-9 with TRBJ2-5; D is possibly TRBD1 (6 bases). The sequence was obtained from a human patient who received a liver transplant. Some T cells here may be from the graft donor. The sequenced sample was CD4+ T cells from blood, obtained approximately 29 months after liver transplant. DNA for the CDR3: TGTGCCAGCAGCTTAGCGCGGACAGCAGAGACCCAGTACTTC. Its translation: CASSLARTAETQYF.